The TCR beta chain described here comes from a study of beta chain features in type 1 diabetes. Study-level findings and limits: Moderately but significantly shorter TCRB CDR3s were found in Type 1 diabetes patients in all four CD4+ subsets. An over-representation of cells with high TCR expression could result from cDNA sequencing. For type 1 diabetes patients, VDJ junctions showed fewer insertions and more deletions.

Notes on this clone: The antigen remains undetermined.

The CDR3 sequence is 15 residues long. Germline-derived CDR1 and CDR2 are LGHNA and YNFKEQ. The ends lost 0 bases at V and 5 bases at J; junction bases unmatched: 6. TCRB transcripts that were expressed got sequenced, as all of the isolated RNA had been reverse transcribed. Profiled with immunoSEQ multiplex PCR; TCRdb holds only in-frame clones, not every one. This sample has about 260,000 clones, with around 21% found just once. One heparinised blood draw averaging approximately 120 mL was given by each donor. The receptor was isolated from a woman between 35 and 50 years old with type 1 diabetes. Sequenced input: naive CD4+ T cells from blood. This chain links TRBV4-2 with TRBJ1-2; TRBD1 matches 7 bases. The CDR3 DNA is TGTGCCAGCAGCCAAGATCGGGACAGCGTATATGGCTACACCTTC. Protein sequence: CASSQDRDSVYGYTF.